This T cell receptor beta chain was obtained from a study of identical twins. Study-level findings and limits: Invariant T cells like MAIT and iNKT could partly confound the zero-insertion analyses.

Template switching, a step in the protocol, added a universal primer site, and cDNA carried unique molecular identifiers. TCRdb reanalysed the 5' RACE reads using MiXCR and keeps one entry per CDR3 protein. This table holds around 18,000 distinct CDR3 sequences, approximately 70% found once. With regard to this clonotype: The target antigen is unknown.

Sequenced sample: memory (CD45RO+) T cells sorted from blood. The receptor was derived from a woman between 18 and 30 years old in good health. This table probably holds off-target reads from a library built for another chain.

The CDR3 DNA is TGCGCCAGCAGCCAAGTCTGGACTTCAAGCACAGATACGCAGTATTTT. This codes for CASSQVWTSSTDTQYF. This chain connects TRBV4-3 to TRBJ2-3; D perhaps matches TRBD2 (5 bases). V was pared by 1 base and J by 0 bases, with 11 bases between. This CDR3 is built from 16 residues. Germline V gives CDR1 LGHNA, CDR2 YSLEER.